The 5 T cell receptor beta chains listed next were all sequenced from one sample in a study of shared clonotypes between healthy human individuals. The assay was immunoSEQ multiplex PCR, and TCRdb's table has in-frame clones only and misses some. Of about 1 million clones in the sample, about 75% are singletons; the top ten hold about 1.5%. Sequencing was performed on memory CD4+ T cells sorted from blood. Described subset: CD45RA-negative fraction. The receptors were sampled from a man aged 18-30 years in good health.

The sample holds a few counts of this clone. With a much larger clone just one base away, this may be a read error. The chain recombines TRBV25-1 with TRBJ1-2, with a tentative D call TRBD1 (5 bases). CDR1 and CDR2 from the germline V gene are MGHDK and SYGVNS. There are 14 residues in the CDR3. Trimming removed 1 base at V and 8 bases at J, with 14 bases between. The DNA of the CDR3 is TGTGCCAGCAGTGAATTGGGGGGTGAGAGGGGCTACACCTTC. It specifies CASSELGGERGYTF.

CDR3 protein: CASRKGTSGGREQYF. The CDR3 DNA follows: TGTGCCAGCCGAAAGGGGACTAGCGGGGGTAGAGAGCAGTACTTC. The chain has TRBV28 and TRBJ2-7; 14 nucleotides line up with TRBD2. Germline loops: CDR1 MDHEN, CDR2 SYDVKM. This CDR3 has 15 residues. V lost 8 bases and J lost 7; bases outside the gene matches: 10.

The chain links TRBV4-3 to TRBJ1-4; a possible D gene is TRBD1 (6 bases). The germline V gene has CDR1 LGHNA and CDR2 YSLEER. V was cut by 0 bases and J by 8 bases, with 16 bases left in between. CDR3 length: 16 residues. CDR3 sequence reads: CASSQEAGTSTEKLFF. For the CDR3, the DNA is TGCGCCAGCAGCCAAGAGGCCGGGACATCGACGGAAAAACTGTTTTTT.

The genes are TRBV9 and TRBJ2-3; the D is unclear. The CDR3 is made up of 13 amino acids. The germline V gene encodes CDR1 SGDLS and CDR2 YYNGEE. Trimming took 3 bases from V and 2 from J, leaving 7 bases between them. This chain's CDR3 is CASSGGYTDTQYF. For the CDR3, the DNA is TGTGCCAGCAGCGGAGGTTACACAGATACGCAGTATTTT.

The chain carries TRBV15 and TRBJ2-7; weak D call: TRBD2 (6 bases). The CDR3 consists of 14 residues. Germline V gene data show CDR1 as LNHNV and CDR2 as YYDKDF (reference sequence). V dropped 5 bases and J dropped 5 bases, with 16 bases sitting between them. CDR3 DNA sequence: TGTGCCACCAGCCCCCGAGCGGGCCGGGACGAGCAGTACTTC. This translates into CATSPRAGRDEQYF. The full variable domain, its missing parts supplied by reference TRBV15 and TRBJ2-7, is DAMVIQNPRYQVTQFGKPVTLSCSQTLNHNVMYWYQQKSSQAPKLLFHYYDKDFNNEADTPDNFQSRRPNTSFCFLDIRSPGLGDTAMYLCATSPRAGRDEQYFGPGTRLTVT.